This T cell receptor (beta chain) was recorded in a study of shared clonotypes between healthy human individuals. Study findings and constraints: Researchers sampled only blood; tissue repertoires likely differ.

The junction had 4 bases not matched to a gene; V was cut back by 4 bases and J by 3 bases. CDR1 is SGHRS and CDR2 is YFSETQ in the germline V gene. The CDR3 loop spans 13 amino acids. In the authors' workflow: ImmunoSEQ sequences covered only the junction and lacked quality scores; filtering therefore differed. Assay used: immunoSEQ multiplex PCR; TCRdb lists only in-frame clones, some missing. V and J calls and clone size follow that table, whereas D and trimming were derived from the DNA. The sample holds about 680,000 clones, 92% seen once. A few counts support this clone. No antigen is known for it. CD8 cells regarded as naive lacked CD45RO, were positively chosen for CCR7, and omitted terminally differentiated effector memory CD45RA+ cells. All of the donors resided in Nashville, Tennessee, and each was a Caucasian adult.

The chain has TRBV5-1 and TRBJ2-7; 7 positions match TRBD1. The sequencing input was naive CD8+ T cells sorted from blood. This clonotype was obtained from a man aged 25-40 years in good health. CDR3 amino acids: CASSVYRGYEQYF. In DNA form, the CDR3 reads TGCGCCAGCAGCGTATACAGGGGCTACGAGCAGTACTTC.